The 16 T cell receptor beta chains below all came from one sample that was sequenced in a study of CD8 T cells in Susac syndrome. When the RNA was reverse transcribed, random hexamers were used with an input of about 0.5 to 1 ug. A single record per CDR3 protein comes from TCRdb applying MiXCR to the immunoSEQ multiplex PCR reads. This table has about 110,000 distinct CDR3 sequences, less than 97% appearing once. The specimen was CD4+ T cells from PBMCs. The receptor set was obtained from a human donor in good health.

V usage is TRBV2 and J usage is TRBJ2-3, with D possibly TRBD2 on 6 matching bases. Per germline, CDR1 SNHLY and CDR2 FYNNEI. Trimming cost V 3 bases and J 2 bases, with 9 bases left between them. The CDR3 covers 14 residues. CDR3 sequence: CASSDRDSTDTQYF. CDR3 nucleotide sequence: TGTGCCAGCAGTGACAGGGACTCCACAGATACGCAGTATTTT.

The V call is TRBV4-2, the J call TRBJ2-3, with D hard to call. This CDR3 has 14 amino acids. Trimming took off 1 base at V and 4 bases at J, with 9 bases between the two ends. CDR1 LGHNA and CDR2 YNFKEQ come from the germline V gene. CDR3 region: CASSQAIVSDTQYF. The CDR3 coding sequence is TGTGCCAGCAGCCAAGCTATTGTTTCAGATACGCAGTATTTT.

The chain carries TRBV18 and TRBJ1-1, with a tentative D call TRBD1 (5 bases). Germline V lookup: CDR1 KGHSH, CDR2 LQKENI. The CDR3 has 15 amino acids. V was cut by 2 bases and J by 0 bases, with 10 bases left in between. The CDR3 spells CASSPLDTMNTEAFF. CDR3 nucleotide sequence: TGTGCCAGCTCACCATTGGACACTATGAACACTGAAGCTTTCTTT. Variable domain in full (rest from reference TRBV18 and TRBJ1-1): NAGVMQNPRHLVRRRGQEARLRCSPMKGHSHVYWYRQLPEEGLKFMVYLQKENIIDESGMPKERFSAEFPKEGPSILRIQQVVRGDSAAYFCASSPLDTMNTEAFFGQGTRLTVV.

The chain carries TRBV5-6 and TRBJ2-1, with D tentatively TRBD1 or TRBD2 (5 bases each). This CDR3 is 13 amino acids long. Deletions cut 1 base from V and 6 bases from J, with 8 bases between. Germline assignment: CDR1 SGHDT and CDR2 YYEEEE. For the CDR3, the DNA is TGTGCCAGCAGCTTGCCGGGGACCAATGAGCAGTTCTTC. It translates to CASSLPGTNEQFF.

This clonotype has only one observation. The chain is built from TRBV4-3 and TRBJ2-5; D may be TRBD2 (6 bases). V shed 1 base and J shed 1 base, with 10 bases lying between them. The V gene's germline CDR1 is LGHNA and CDR2 YSLEER. The CDR3 sequence is 15 residues long. Here the CDR3 reads CASSQGRLVQETQYF. Written as DNA, the CDR3 is TGCGCCAGCAGCCAAGGTCGACTAGTCCAAGAGACCCAGTACTTC.

V and J are TRBV7-9 and TRBJ1-1; the D gene is possibly TRBD1 (6 bases). Germline V gene data show CDR1 as SEHNR and CDR2 as FQNEAQ (reference sequence). Trimming shortened V by 3 bases and J by 8 bases, and 7 bases separated the two germline ends. The CDR3 length is 11 residues. The CDR3 is CASSFQGEAFF. DNA of the CDR3: TGTGCCAGCAGCTTTCAGGGGGAAGCTTTCTTT.

The rearrangement uses TRBV29-1 and TRBJ1-2, with a possible D match to TRBD1 (6 bases). Germline V gives CDR1 SQVTM, CDR2 ANQGSEA. Trimming took 3 bases from V and 6 from J, leaving 11 bases between them. CDR3 size: 12 residues. CDR3 in DNA: TGCAGCGTTGATGCGGGGGGCGATGGCTACACCTTC. This sequence encodes CSVDAGGDGYTF.

V usage is TRBV5-1 and J usage is TRBJ2-1, with TRBD2 matching 9 bases. J was trimmed by 5 bases and V by 2 bases; bases with no gene match: 8. Germline loops: CDR1 SGHRS, CDR2 YFSETQ. The length of the CDR3 is 16 residues. The CDR3 DNA is TGCGCCAGCAGCTTAATAGCGGGAGAGGGGGACAATGAGCAGTTCTTC. It specifies CASSLIAGEGDNEQFF.

The V gene is TRBV18, the J gene TRBJ2-7; TRBD1 agrees at 8 bases. V lost 3 bases to trimming and J lost 5 bases; unmatched junction nucleotides: 9. The V gene's germline CDR1 is KGHSH and CDR2 LQKENI. The CDR3 extends over 15 amino acids. DNA of the CDR3: TGTGCCAGCTCACCTCTAGGACAGGGAGGCCACGAGCAGTACTTC. Its protein is CASSPLGQGGHEQYF.

The genes are TRBV7-9 and TRBJ2-4; 15 bases fit TRBD2. Losses at the gene ends were 5 bases for V and 4 bases for J; bases not matched to a gene: 3. Germline-derived CDR1 and CDR2 are SEHNR and FQNEAQ (reference sequence). This CDR3 has 16 amino acids. The chain's CDR3 is CASSRGTSGRKNIQYF. The CDR3 DNA is TGTGCCAGCAGCCGTGGGACTAGCGGGAGGAAAAACATTCAGTACTTC.

This clonotype was observed once. The chain is built from TRBV6-5 and TRBJ2-7; D ambiguous. V gave up 2 bases and J gave up 2 bases, with 7 bases separating them. Germline V gene data show CDR1 as MNHEY and CDR2 as SVGAGI. CDR3 length: 13 amino acids. DNA for the CDR3: TGTGCCAGCAGTTACCTAGGGACCTACGAGCAGTACTTC. Its protein is CASSYLGTYEQYF.

The chain recombines TRBV5-4 with TRBJ1-4; 12 bases line up with TRBD1. With 4 bases clipped from V and 0 bases from J, the junction kept 4 bases outside the gene matches. Germline V gives CDR1 SGHNT, CDR2 YYREEE (reference sequence). CDR3 length: 17 amino acids. The CDR3 spells CASSPGTGGTTNEKLFF. For the CDR3, the DNA is TGTGCCAGCAGCCCCGGGACAGGGGGCACAACTAATGAAAAACTGTTTTTT.

The chain is built from TRBV29-1 and TRBJ2-7; D is undetermined. Trimming took 4 bases from V and 2 from J, leaving 21 bases between them. The CDR3 covers 16 residues. Germline CDR1 and CDR2: SQVTM and ANQGSEA. CDR3 DNA sequence: TGCAGCGTTGTAACGAACAACCTCCTACTAACCTACGAGCAGTACTTC. This encodes CSVVTNNLLLTYEQYF.

The chain uses TRBV28 and TRBJ1-6, with a weak D call TRBD1 (6 bases). V dropped 11 bases and J dropped 8 bases, with 16 bases sitting between them. CDR1 MDHEN and CDR2 SYDVKM come from the germline V gene. The CDR3 totals 13 residues. CDR3 nucleotide sequence: TGTGCCTCACGGGGGACATATGATTCACCCCTCCACTTT. Translated: CASRGTYDSPLHF.

A few counts support this clonotype. The V call is TRBV29-1, the J call TRBJ2-7; perhaps TRBD2 as D (6 bases). In germline, CDR1 is SQVTM, CDR2 ANQGSEA. With 4 bases removed from V and 7 bases from J, the gap between germline ends came to 14 bases. The CDR3 runs to 12 residues. The CDR3 DNA is TGCAGCGTTGGCCGGGACTCCGGTGAGCAGTACTTC. This encodes CSVGRDSGEQYF.

This rearrangement joins TRBV18 to TRBJ1-1; tentative D call: TRBD1 (5 bases). With 0 bases removed from V and 4 bases from J, the gap between germline ends came to 9 bases. The germline gives CDR1 KGHSH, CDR2 LQKENI. The CDR3 loop spans 14 amino acids. The CDR3 DNA reads TGTGCCAGCTCACCACCATCAGGGACCACTGAAGCTTTCTTT. Its translation: CASSPPSGTTEAFF. The full variable domain, completed using reference TRBV18 and TRBJ1-1, is NAGVMQNPRHLVRRRGQEARLRCSPMKGHSHVYWYRQLPEEGLKFMVYLQKENIIDESGMPKERFSAEFPKEGPSILRIQQVVRGDSAAYFCASSPPSGTTEAFFGQGTRLTVV.